The 16 T cell receptor beta chains given below trace back to one sample, sequenced in a study of blood T cell repertoires in COVID-19. Only in-frame clones appear in the TCRdb table, and some are missing; sequencing was by immunoSEQ multiplex PCR. The profile shows about 180,000 clones, more than 75% of them singletons. What was sequenced was PBMCs or T cells enriched from blood (not recorded which). The receptor set was obtained from a woman aged 25 to 39 who had recovered from COVID-19.

The gene calls are TRBV7-9 and TRBJ1-1, with D perhaps TRBD1 (5 bases). Germline V CDR1 and CDR2: SEHNR, FQNEAQ (reference sequence). Trimming cost V 1 base and J 3 bases, with 9 bases left between them. The CDR3 extends over 14 amino acids. This CDR3 reads CASSLDSGYTEAFF. In DNA form, the CDR3 reads TGTGCCAGCAGCTTAGACTCAGGGTACACTGAAGCTTTCTTT.

This clone was counted once. The V gene is TRBV2, the J gene TRBJ1-2; TRBD1 matches 10 bases. The CDR3 loop spans 16 amino acids. Germline values: CDR1 SNHLY, CDR2 FYNNEI. With 5 bases clipped from V and 4 bases from J, the junction kept 10 bases outside the gene matches. CDR3 DNA: TGTGCCAGCAGTCCGCGGGGACAGGGGTACGGCTATGGCTACACCTTC. Translated, it gives CASSPRGQGYGYGYTF.

The count of this clone is one. The V and J genes are TRBV5-1 and TRBJ1-1; D is unclear. Germline V gene lookup returns CDR1 SGHRS and CDR2 YFSETQ. Trimming removed 3 bases at V and 2 bases at J, with 8 bases between. The CDR3 extends over 13 amino acids. The CDR3 loop reads CASSSHINTEAFF. In nucleotides, the CDR3 is TGCGCCAGCAGCTCTCACATAAACACTGAAGCTTTCTTT.

The J gene is TRBJ2-1, the V gene TRBV6-5, with 7 bases lining up with TRBD1. Germline V gene data show CDR1 as MNHEY and CDR2 as SVGAGI. Trimming at V came to 6 bases and at J to 1 base, leaving 3 bases not matched to a gene. CDR3 length: 14 amino acids. The CDR3: CASRSGGSYNEQFF. The CDR3 bases are TGTGCCAGCAGATCAGGGGGATCCTACAATGAGCAGTTCTTC.

The CDR3 DNA sequence: TGTGCCACCAGCCGATCGGACACTGAAGCTTTCTTT. Its protein product is CATSRSDTEAFF. The chain carries TRBV24-1 and TRBJ1-1; unclear D gene. The germline CDR1 and CDR2 sequences are KGHDR and SFDVKD. The ends were cut back, 7 bases at V and 3 bases at J, with 8 bases in the middle. This CDR3 region has 12 residues.

This chain joins TRBV5-6 and TRBJ2-4; 7 nucleotides agree with TRBD2. Trimming took 4 bases from V and 3 from J; bases not matched to a gene: 4. Germline values: CDR1 SGHDT, CDR2 YYEEEE. CDR3 length: 14 residues. The CDR3 DNA reads as TGTGCCAGCAGCCCCGGGGGGTACAAAAACATTCAGTACTTC. Translated, it gives CASSPGGYKNIQYF.

This clone has a single count. The chain joins TRBV7-6 to TRBJ1-3; D is perhaps TRBD1 (6 bases). CDR1 is SGHVS, CDR2 FNYEAQ, per germline. The CDR3 is 17 amino acids. The ends were cut back, 2 bases at V and 0 bases at J, with 14 bases in the middle. The CDR3 nucleotides read TGTGCCAGCAGCTTAAAAGGACAGTCTGACTCTGGAAACACCATATATTTT. It specifies CASSLKGQSDSGNTIYF.

The V gene is TRBV10-1, the J gene TRBJ1-1; D is undetermined. Germline loops: CDR1 WNHNN, CDR2 SYGVQD (reference sequence). This CDR3 has 13 amino acids. Trimming stripped 6 bases from V and 5 bases from J, with 13 bases between. The CDR3 reads CASSGRGRTEAFF. The CDR3, as DNA: TGCGCCAGCAGCGGTCGCGGGCGGACTGAAGCTTTCTTT.

The sample holds one count of this clone. The chain carries TRBV5-1 and TRBJ2-3; 7 bases fit TRBD1. There are 14 residues in the CDR3. CDR1 is SGHRS, CDR2 YFSETQ, per germline. After removal of 6 bases from V and 0 bases from J, the junction contained 4 bases not matched to a gene. The CDR3 region has the DNA TGCGCCAGCATGACAGGGTGGAGCACAGATACGCAGTATTTT. Its translation is CASMTGWSTDTQYF. Filled out from reference TRBV5-1 and TRBJ2-3, the complete variable domain reads KAGVTQTPRYLIKTRGQQVTLSCSPISGHRSVSWYQQTPGQGLQFLFEYFSETQRNKGNFPGRFSGRQFSNSRSEMNVSTLELGDSALYLCASMTGWSTDTQYFGPGTRLTVL.

The chain joins TRBV5-1 to TRBJ2-2; D may be TRBD2 (5 bases). Trimming took 5 bases from V and 2 from J, leaving 13 bases between them. This CDR3 region has 15 residues. In germline, CDR1 is SGHRS, CDR2 YFSETQ. The CDR3 loop reads CASRAGVVNTGELFF. CDR3 nucleotide sequence: TGCGCCAGCAGGGCCGGGGTGGTTAACACCGGGGAGCTGTTTTTT.

The chain couples TRBV5-6 to TRBJ1-4, with 7 bases identical to TRBD1. The V segment lost 5 bases and the J segment 4 bases; nucleotides outside the gene matches: 11. Germline loops: CDR1 SGHDT, CDR2 YYEEEE. This CDR3 spans 16 amino acids. The CDR3 DNA reads as TGTGCCAGCAGTTCCGAAACAGGGGCCCTTAATGAAAAACTGTTTTTT. Amino acid sequence: CASSSETGALNEKLFF.

This clone was seen only once. This chain connects TRBV7-8 to TRBJ2-1, with TRBD1 matching 12 bases. CDR1 and CDR2 (germline): SGHVS, FQNEAQ. The CDR3 runs 14 residues. The junction had 4 bases not matched to a gene; V was cut back by 5 bases and J by 8 bases. CDR3 residues: CASSRGTGGYEQFF. Written as DNA, the CDR3 is TGTGCCAGCAGCCGAGGGACAGGGGGCTATGAGCAGTTCTTC.

The chain combines TRBV11-2 with TRBJ1-2, with unresolved D. The CDR3 contains 12 residues. CDR1 is SGHAT and CDR2 is FQNNGV in the germline V gene. Between the trimmed V and J ends, which lost 5 bases and 8 bases, there was a span of 12 bases. CDR3 residues: CASSPRARGYTF. The CDR3 DNA sequence: TGTGCCAGCAGCCCGAGGGCACGGGGCTACACCTTC.

This chain connects TRBV2 to TRBJ2-7, with TRBD1 matching 9 bases. The ends lost 6 bases at V and 4 bases at J; junction bases unmatched: 10. The CDR3 has 15 amino acids. CDR1 and CDR2 from the germline V gene are SNHLY and FYNNEI. The CDR3 loop reads CASSISPGQGYEQYF. The CDR3 DNA follows: TGTGCCAGCAGCATTTCACCGGGACAGGGTTACGAGCAGTACTTC.

The CDR3: CASSGRDRGHEQYF. The CDR3 coding sequence is TGTGCCAGCAGCGGCCGGGACAGGGGCCACGAGCAGTACTTC. This sequence joins TRBV5-4 and TRBJ2-7, with 10 bases aligning to TRBD1. Germline lookup yields CDR1 SGHNT and CDR2 YYREEE (reference sequence). V shed 4 bases and J 5 bases; nucleotides not matched to a gene: 6. This CDR3 region has 14 residues.

V is TRBV5-8 and J is TRBJ2-7; 7 nucleotides align to TRBD2. From germline, CDR1 is SGHTS and CDR2 YDEGEE. This CDR3 contains 12 residues. Trimming cost V 9 bases and J 4 bases; bases outside gene matches: 7. The CDR3, as DNA: TGTGCCACCCCGGACGGGGGGTACGAGCAGTACTTC. Its protein is CATPDGGYEQYF.